The T cell receptor beta chain described here comes from a study of shared clonotypes between healthy human individuals. Method: immunoSEQ multiplex PCR; TCRdb's copy keeps in-frame clones and lacks some. Of 2 million to 2.5 million clones in the sample, 85% to 95% were seen once. Sequences were obtained from naive CD4+ T cells from PBMCs. As to subset: CD45RA+ positively selected. This clonotype was sampled from a man between 18 and 29 years old in good health. Some clones in this sample may be carry-over from other donors' samples.

The CDR3 region has the DNA TGCGCCAGCAGCCAAGAAGGGGGAGGGAGGGGCACAGATACGCAGTATTTT. Translating gives CASSQEGGGRGTDTQYF. V is TRBV4-1 and J is TRBJ2-3; tentative D call: TRBD2 (7 bases). Germline CDR1 and CDR2: MGHRA and YSYEKL. The length of the CDR3 is 17 residues. Trimming took 0 bases from V and 1 from J, leaving 14 bases between them.